The 20 T cell receptor beta chains below come from one sample, sequenced in a study of identical twins. In TCRdb, the 5' RACE reads were re-called with MiXCR into one record per CDR3 protein. The top ten hold about 3% of the sample, which has about 470,000 distinct CDR3 sequences, approximately 24% seen once. The same data also went into a second study, on T cells expressing NK-cell markers.

The material sequenced was CD4+ T cells sorted from blood. The receptors were gathered from a woman under 30 in good health.

This clonotype has more than one count but fewer than ten. V gene TRBV7-8 combines with J gene TRBJ2-3, with 8 bases lining up with TRBD2. The J segment lost 1 base and the V segment lost 3 bases, leaving 3 bases of the junction unmatched. CDR1 and CDR2 from the germline V gene are SGHVS and FQNEAQ. There are 15 residues in the CDR3. For the CDR3, the DNA is TGTGCCAGCAGCTTTAGCGGGACCGGCACAGATACGCAGTATTTT. Protein sequence: CASSFSGTGTDTQYF. The complete variable domain, with remaining parts taken from reference TRBV7-8 and TRBJ2-3, reads GAGVSQSPRYKVAKRGQDVALRCDPISGHVSLFWYQQALGQGPEFLTYFQNEAQLDKSGLPSDRFFAERPEGSVSTLKIQRTQQEDSAVYLCASSFSGTGTDTQYFGPGTRLTVL.

In its sample, this clonotype was seen a few times. The genes are TRBV20-1 and TRBJ2-1; TRBD2 matches 8 bases. Germline V CDR1 and CDR2: DFQATT, SNEGSKA (reference sequence). CDR3 length: 14 amino acids. J was trimmed by 1 base and V by 7 bases; bases with no gene match: 6. The CDR3, as DNA: TGCAGTGGCTCGGGAGGGCCGTCCTACAATGAGCAGTTCTTC. Protein: CSGSGGPSYNEQFF.

This clonotype showed up just a few times. The rearrangement joins TRBV5-1 to TRBJ1-2, with D possibly TRBD1 on 5 matching bases. This CDR3 is 14 amino acids long. The V and J ends lost 3 bases and 2 bases respectively, with 11 bases between them. Germline loops: CDR1 SGHRS, CDR2 YFSETQ. The CDR3 bases are TGCGCCAGCAGCTACCTCCGGGGGAACTATGGCTACACCTTC. It specifies CASSYLRGNYGYTF.

This clonotype was seen only a few times. The chain employs TRBV20-1 and TRBJ1-6; the D gene is possibly TRBD1 (5 bases). Germline V gene data show CDR1 as DFQATT and CDR2 as SNEGSKA (reference sequence). The CDR3 is 15 residues long. V lost 1 base, J lost 6 bases, and 13 bases lay in between. The CDR3 nucleotides read TGCAGTGCTAGAGTAGGAGGGGACTTTAATTCACCCCTCCACTTT. This encodes CSARVGGDFNSPLHF.

This clonotype turned up a few times. V and J are TRBV5-5 and TRBJ2-7, with a tentative D call TRBD1 (5 bases). Germline V gene sequence: CDR1 SGHKS, CDR2 YYEKEE (reference sequence). The ends were cut back, 2 bases at V and 3 bases at J, with 15 bases in the middle. The CDR3 length is 15 residues. The CDR3 region is CASSLGANPIYEQYF. In DNA, the CDR3 is TGTGCCAGCAGCTTAGGGGCAAACCCCATCTACGAGCAGTACTTC.

This clonotype was found a few times. V is TRBV12-3 or TRBV12-4 and J is TRBJ1-5; D is unclear. V lost 6 bases to trimming and J lost 7 bases, with 16 bases between them. The CDR3 totals 14 residues. The CDR3 reads CASRRGQERQPQHF. The CDR3 region has the DNA TGTGCCAGCAGGAGAGGGCAGGAGAGACAGCCCCAGCATTTT.

The genes are TRBV12-3 or TRBV12-4 and TRBJ2-7, with D perhaps being TRBD1 or TRBD2 (7 bases each). The length of the CDR3 is 15 residues. V lost 5 bases and J lost 2, with 16 bases in between. CDR3 nucleotide sequence: TGTGCCAGCAGTCGGAGCGGGACAGCGGCCTACGAGCAGTACTTC. This gives the protein CASSRSGTAAYEQYF.

This clonotype has ten or more counts. This chain joins TRBV10-3 and TRBJ2-7; D gene uncertain. Trimming shortened V by 3 bases and J by 6 bases, and 12 bases separated the two germline ends. Germline V lookup: CDR1 ENHRY, CDR2 SYGVKD. The CDR3 consists of 13 residues. CDR3 bases: TGTGCCATCAGTGAAGGGTCGAGGAGCGAGCAGTACTTC. Translating it yields CAISEGSRSEQYF.

This sequence joins TRBV5-5 and TRBJ2-2; 7 bases map to TRBD2. V dropped 5 bases and J dropped 0; count of bases not matched to a gene: 10. The CDR3 is 17 amino acids. CDR1 and CDR2 (germline): SGHKS, YYEKEE (reference sequence). This CDR3 is CASSREGSDTNTGELFF. DNA of the CDR3: TGTGCCAGCAGTAGGGAGGGTTCGGACACGAACACCGGGGAGCTGTTTTTT.

This clonotype has only a few counts. The genes are TRBV7-9 and TRBJ1-1; TRBD1 is a possible D gene (5 bases). The CDR3 loop spans 15 amino acids. V shed 2 bases and J shed 1 base, with 11 bases lying between them. The germline V gene has CDR1 SEHNR and CDR2 FQNEAQ (reference sequence). The CDR3 DNA is TGTGCCAGCAGCTTAAGGGGAGTAGGGAACACTGAAGCTTTCTTT. Its protein product is CASSLRGVGNTEAFF. Complete variable domain (other parts from reference TRBV7-9 and TRBJ1-1): DTGVSQNPRHKITKRGQNVTFRCDPISEHNRLYWYRQTLGQGPEFLTYFQNEAQLEKSRLLSDRFSAERPKGSFSTLEIQRTEQGDSAMYLCASSLRGVGNTEAFFGQGTRLTVV.

This sequence joins TRBV7-9 and TRBJ1-6; TRBD1 agrees at 8 bases. CDR3 length: 16 residues. CDR1 and CDR2 from the germline V gene are SEHNR and FQNEAQ (reference sequence). After removal of 2 bases from V and 9 bases from J, the junction contained 9 bases not matched to a gene. This chain's CDR3 is CASSLLGAGQGSPLHF. CDR3 DNA sequence: TGTGCCAGCAGCTTACTTGGGGCAGGACAGGGTTCACCCCTCCACTTT.

This rearrangement joins TRBV5-1 to TRBJ2-1; TRBD2 matches at 11 bases. The CDR3 extends over 15 amino acids. Germline V CDR1 and CDR2: SGHRS, YFSETQ. V was pared by 0 bases and J by 7 bases, with 3 bases of the junction left unmatched. CDR3 loop: CASSLVASGRNEQFF. The DNA of the CDR3 is TGCGCCAGCAGCTTGGTGGCTAGCGGGAGGAATGAGCAGTTCTTC.

This clonotype has just a few counts. V usage is TRBV2 and J usage is TRBJ2-4; 10 nucleotides match TRBD2. The CDR3 totals 17 residues. Germline values: CDR1 SNHLY, CDR2 FYNNEI. The V and J ends lost 0 bases and 4 bases, in that order; junction bases with no gene match: 6. Here the CDR3 DNA reads TGTGCCAGCAGTGAAGCGAGACTAGCGGGTCCAAAAAACATTCAGTACTTC. Translating gives CASSEARLAGPKNIQYF.

This clonotype has only a few counts. CDR3: CASRTQGLYTEAFF. The CDR3 region has the DNA TGTGCCAGCAGGACACAGGGTTTGTACACTGAAGCTTTCTTT. The chain recombines TRBV2 with TRBJ1-1; weak D call: TRBD1 (6 bases). Trimming pared 6 bases from V and 3 bases from J, leaving 14 bases between. The length of the CDR3 is 14 residues. Germline V gene sequence: CDR1 SNHLY, CDR2 FYNNEI. The full variable domain, with the rest looked up from reference TRBV2 and TRBJ1-1, is EPEVTQTPSHQVTQMGQEVILRCVPISNHLYFYWYRQILGQKVEFLVSFYNNEISEKSEIFDDQFSVERPDGSNFTLKIRSTKLEDSAMYFCASRTQGLYTEAFFGQGTRLTVV.

This clonotype turned up a few times. The chain recombines TRBV29-1 with TRBJ2-5, with D possibly TRBD1 on 6 matching bases. Trimming shortened V by 2 bases and J by 4 bases, and 11 bases separated the two germline ends. Germline V gene data show CDR1 as SQVTM and CDR2 as ANQGSEA. The CDR3 runs to 13 residues. CDR3 coding DNA: TGCAGCGTTGAACAGGGGATGGGAGAGACCCAGTACTTC. Protein sequence: CSVEQGMGETQYF.

The chain is built from TRBV5-1 and TRBJ2-1; possibly TRBD2 for D (5 bases). V shed 4 bases and J shed 8 bases, with 16 bases lying between them. This CDR3 contains 14 residues. Germline CDR1 SGHRS, CDR2 YFSETQ. The CDR3 here is CASSVARARDEQFF. The DNA for the CDR3 is TGCGCCAGCAGCGTTGCGAGGGCGCGGGATGAGCAGTTCTTC.

The rearrangement joins TRBV5-1 to TRBJ2-2; 7 positions agree with TRBD2. V lost 0 bases and J lost 4; bases outside the gene matches: 6. The CDR3 contains 16 residues. The germline V gene encodes CDR1 SGHRS and CDR2 YFSETQ. CDR3: CASSLGLAAFTGELFF. In nucleotides, the CDR3 is TGCGCCAGCAGCTTGGGCCTAGCGGCGTTCACCGGGGAGCTGTTTTTT.

The chain joins TRBV5-1 to TRBJ2-1, with D possibly being TRBD1 (6 bases). CDR3 size: 16 residues. CDR1 and CDR2 from the germline V gene are SGHRS and YFSETQ. Trimming left V 0 bases short and J 4 bases short, with 14 bases between. For the CDR3, the DNA is TGCGCCAGCAGCTTGGTCGCAGGGGCAGGTTACAATGAGCAGTTCTTC. It codes for CASSLVAGAGYNEQFF.

In this sample, this clonotype turned up a few times. This chain connects TRBV7-9 to TRBJ2-7; tentatively, D is TRBD1 (6 bases). The V gene lost 7 bases and the J gene lost 7 bases, with 20 bases spanning the gap. CDR1 and CDR2 (germline): SEHNR, FQNEAQ (reference sequence). The CDR3 covers 14 residues. DNA for the CDR3: TGTGCCAGCACCGCCCTAACAGGGCCCATAGAGCAGTACTTC. Residues: CASTALTGPIEQYF.

In its sample, this clonotype was seen a few times. This chain uses TRBV3-1 with TRBJ2-1, with D uncertain. Germline V CDR1 and CDR2: LGHDT, YNNKEL (reference sequence). The CDR3 contains 15 residues. V shed 0 bases and J shed 5 bases, with 11 bases lying between them. In nucleotides, the CDR3 is TGTGCCAGCAGCCAAGAAGGGTTCGTGGACAATGAGCAGTTCTTC. Its translation: CASSQEGFVDNEQFF.